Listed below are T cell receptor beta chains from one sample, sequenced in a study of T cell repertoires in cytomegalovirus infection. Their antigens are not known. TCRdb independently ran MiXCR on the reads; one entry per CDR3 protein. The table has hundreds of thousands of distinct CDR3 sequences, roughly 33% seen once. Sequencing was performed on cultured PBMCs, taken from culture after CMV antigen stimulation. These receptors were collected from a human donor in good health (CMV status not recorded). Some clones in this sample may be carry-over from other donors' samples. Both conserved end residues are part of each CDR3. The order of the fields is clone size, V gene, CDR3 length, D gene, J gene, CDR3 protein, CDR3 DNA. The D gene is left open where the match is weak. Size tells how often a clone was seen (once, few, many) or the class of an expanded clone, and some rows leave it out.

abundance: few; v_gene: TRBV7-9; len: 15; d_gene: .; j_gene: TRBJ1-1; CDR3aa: CASSQRRAPNTEAFF; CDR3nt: TGTGCCAGCAGCCAACGACGGGCTCCGAACACTGAAGCTTTCTTT
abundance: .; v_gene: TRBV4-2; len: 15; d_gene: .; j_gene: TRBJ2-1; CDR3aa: CASSQVTGSYNEQFF; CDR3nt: TGTGCCAGCAGCCAAGTTACAGGGTCCTACAATGAGCAGTTCTTC
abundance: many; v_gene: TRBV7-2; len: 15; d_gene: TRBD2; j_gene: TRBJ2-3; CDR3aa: CASSSTSGDGDTQYF; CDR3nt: TGTGCCAGCAGCTCCACTAGCGGGGATGGAGATACGCAGTATTTT
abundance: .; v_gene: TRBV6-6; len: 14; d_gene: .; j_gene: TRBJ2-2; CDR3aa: CASSYDIGGGELFF; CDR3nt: TGTGCCAGCAGTTACGACATTGGGGGCGGGGAGCTGTTTTTT
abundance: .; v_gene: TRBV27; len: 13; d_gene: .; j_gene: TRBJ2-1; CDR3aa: CASSLSVRWEQFF; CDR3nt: TGTGCCAGCAGTTTATCGGTACGGTGGGAGCAGTTCTTC
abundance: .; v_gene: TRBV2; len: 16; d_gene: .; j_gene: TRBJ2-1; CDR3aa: CASESEERDSYNEQFF; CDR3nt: TGTGCCAGCGAGTCCGAAGAGAGAGACTCCTACAATGAGCAGTTCTTC
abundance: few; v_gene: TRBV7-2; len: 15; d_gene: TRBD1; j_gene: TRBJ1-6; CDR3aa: CASSLRTGEGSPLHF; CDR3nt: TGTGCCAGCAGCCTACGGACAGGGGAGGGTTCACCCCTCCACTTT
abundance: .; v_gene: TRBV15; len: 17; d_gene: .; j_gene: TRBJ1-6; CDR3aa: CATSSTLVSSYNSPLHF; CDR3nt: TGTGCCACCAGCAGTACCTTGGTGAGCTCCTATAATTCACCCCTCCACTTT
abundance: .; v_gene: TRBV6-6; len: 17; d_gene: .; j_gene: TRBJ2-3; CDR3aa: CASSYSGDSHSTDTQYF; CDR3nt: TGTGCCAGCAGTTACTCGGGAGACAGTCACTCCACAGATACGCAGTATTTT
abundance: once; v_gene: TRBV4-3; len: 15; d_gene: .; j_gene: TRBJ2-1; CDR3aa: CASGGQMGSYNEQFF; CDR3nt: TGCGCCAGCGGCGGCCAAATGGGCTCCTACAATGAGCAGTTCTTC
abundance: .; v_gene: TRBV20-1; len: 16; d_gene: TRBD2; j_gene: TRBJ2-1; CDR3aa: CSARTSSGGAYNEQFF; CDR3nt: TGCAGTGCTAGAACTTCTAGCGGGGGGGCTTACAATGAGCAGTTCTTC
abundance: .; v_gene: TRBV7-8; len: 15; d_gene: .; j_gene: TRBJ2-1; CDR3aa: CASSLDGTGVYEQFF; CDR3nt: TGTGCCAGCAGCTTAGATGGGACTGGGGTATATGAGCAGTTCTTC
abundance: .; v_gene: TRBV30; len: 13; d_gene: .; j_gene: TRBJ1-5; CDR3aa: CAWSLTVNQPQHF; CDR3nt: TGTGCCTGGAGTTTGACAGTAAATCAGCCCCAGCATTTT
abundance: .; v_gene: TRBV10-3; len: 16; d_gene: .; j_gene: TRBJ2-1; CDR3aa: CAISGLAVKGSDEQFF; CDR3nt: TGTGCCATCAGTGGGCTGGCGGTCAAGGGGTCGGATGAGCAGTTCTTC
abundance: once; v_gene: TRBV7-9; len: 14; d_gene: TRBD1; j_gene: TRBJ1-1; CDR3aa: CASSAGTGETEAFF; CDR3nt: TGTGCCAGCAGCGCCGGGACAGGGGAAACTGAAGCTTTCTTT
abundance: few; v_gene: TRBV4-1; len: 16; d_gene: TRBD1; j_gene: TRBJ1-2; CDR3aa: CASSQDEDRASYGYTF; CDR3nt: TGCGCCAGCAGCCAAGATGAGGACAGGGCATCCTATGGCTACACCTTC
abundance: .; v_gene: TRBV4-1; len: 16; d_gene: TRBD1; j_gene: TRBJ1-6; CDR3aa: CASSQGTGTDNSPLHF; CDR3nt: TGCGCCAGCAGCCAGGGGACCGGGACAGATAATTCACCCCTCCACTTT
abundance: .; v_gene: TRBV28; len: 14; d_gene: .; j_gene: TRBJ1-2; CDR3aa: CASSLPSRGGLYTF; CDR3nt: TGTGCCAGCAGTTTGCCCTCTCGGGGTGGACTCTACACCTTC
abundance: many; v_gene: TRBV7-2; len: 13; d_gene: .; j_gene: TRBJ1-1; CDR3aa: CASSDRGGSEAFF; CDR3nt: TGTGCCAGCAGCGATAGGGGGGGAAGTGAAGCTTTCTTT
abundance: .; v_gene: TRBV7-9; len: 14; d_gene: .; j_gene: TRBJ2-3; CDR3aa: CASSLPVSTDTQYF; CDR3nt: TGTGCCAGCAGCTTACCAGTGAGCACAGATACGCAGTATTTT
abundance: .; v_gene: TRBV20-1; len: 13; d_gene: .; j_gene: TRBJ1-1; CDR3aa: CSASSQTLGEAFF; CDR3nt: TGCAGTGCTAGTAGTCAGACCCTAGGGGAAGCTTTCTTT
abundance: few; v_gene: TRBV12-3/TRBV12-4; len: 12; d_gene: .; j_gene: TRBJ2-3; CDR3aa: CASKRGGDTQYF; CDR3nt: TGTGCCAGCAAAAGGGGGGGAGATACGCAGTATTTT
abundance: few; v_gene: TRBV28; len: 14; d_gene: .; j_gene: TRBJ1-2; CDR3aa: CASSYRLAGEGYTF; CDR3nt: TGTGCCAGCAGTTACAGGCTAGCGGGAGAAGGCTACACCTTC
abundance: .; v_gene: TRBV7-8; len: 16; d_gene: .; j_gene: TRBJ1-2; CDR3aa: CASSLMTAASYYGYTF; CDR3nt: TGTGCCAGCAGCTTAATGACGGCAGCTTCCTACTATGGCTACACCTTC
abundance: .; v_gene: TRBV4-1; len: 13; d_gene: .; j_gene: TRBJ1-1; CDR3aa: CASSQVRGTEAFF; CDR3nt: TGCGCCAGCAGCCAAGTTAGGGGGACTGAAGCTTTCTTT
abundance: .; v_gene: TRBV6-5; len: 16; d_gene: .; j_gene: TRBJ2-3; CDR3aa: CASSYSAGGGGDTQYF; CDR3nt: TGTGCCAGCAGTTACTCGGCGGGTGGGGGAGGAGATACGCAGTATTTT
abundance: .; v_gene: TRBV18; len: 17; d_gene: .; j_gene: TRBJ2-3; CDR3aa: CASSPVLLGSGTDTQYF; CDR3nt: TGTGCCAGCTCACCGGTCCTGCTTGGATCGGGCACAGATACGCAGTATTTT
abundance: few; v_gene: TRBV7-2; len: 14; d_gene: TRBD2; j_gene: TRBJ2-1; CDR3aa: CASSLVLAENEQFF; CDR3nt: TGTGCCAGCAGCTTAGTACTAGCGGAGAATGAGCAGTTCTTC
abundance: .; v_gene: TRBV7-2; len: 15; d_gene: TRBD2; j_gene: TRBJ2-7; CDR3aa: CASSLFSTSSDEQYF; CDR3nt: TGTGCCAGCAGCTTATTCTCGACTAGCAGCGACGAGCAGTACTTC
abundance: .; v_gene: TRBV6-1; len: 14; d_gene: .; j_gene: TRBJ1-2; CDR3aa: CASIPGAVGSGYTF; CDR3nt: TGTGCCAGCATCCCGGGGGCGGTAGGCTCTGGCTACACCTTC
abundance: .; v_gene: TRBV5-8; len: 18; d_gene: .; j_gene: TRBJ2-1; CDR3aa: CASSFLLRVRGGYNEQFF; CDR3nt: TGTGCCAGCAGCTTCCTCCTACGGGTCAGGGGTGGATACAATGAGCAGTTCTTC
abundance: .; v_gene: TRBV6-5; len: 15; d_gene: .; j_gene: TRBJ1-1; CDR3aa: CASSGPGSMNTEAFF; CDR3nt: TGTGCCAGCAGTGGCCCGGGATCCATGAACACTGAAGCTTTCTTT
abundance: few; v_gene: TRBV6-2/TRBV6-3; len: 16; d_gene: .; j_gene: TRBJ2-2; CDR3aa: CASSYEWPGNTGELFF; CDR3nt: TGTGCCAGCAGTTACGAGTGGCCAGGGAACACCGGGGAGCTGTTTTTT
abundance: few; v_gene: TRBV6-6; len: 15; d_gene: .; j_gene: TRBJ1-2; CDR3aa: CASSQFLTDNYGYTF; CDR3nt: TGTGCCAGCAGTCAATTTCTAACAGACAACTATGGCTACACCTTC
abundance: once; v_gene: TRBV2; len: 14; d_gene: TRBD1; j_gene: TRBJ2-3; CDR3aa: CASSVTGAPDTQYF; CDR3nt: TGTGCCAGCAGCGTGACAGGGGCCCCAGATACGCAGTATTTT
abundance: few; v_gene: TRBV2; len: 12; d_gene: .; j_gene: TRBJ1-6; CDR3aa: CASSVGNSPLHF; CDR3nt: TGTGCCAGCAGTGTCGGAAATTCACCCCTCCACTTT
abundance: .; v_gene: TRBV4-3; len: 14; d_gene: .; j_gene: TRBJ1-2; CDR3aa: CASSNRDTLYGYTF; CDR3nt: TGCGCCAGCAGCAACCGGGACACCCTCTATGGCTACACCTTC
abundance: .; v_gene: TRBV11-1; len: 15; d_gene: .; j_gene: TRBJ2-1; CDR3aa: CASSLYRRSYNEQFF; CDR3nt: TGTGCCAGCAGCTTATACCGCCGCTCCTACAATGAGCAGTTCTTC
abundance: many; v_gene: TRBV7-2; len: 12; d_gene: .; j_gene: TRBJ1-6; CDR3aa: CASSLLDSPLHF; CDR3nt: TGTGCCAGCAGCCTCCTTGATTCACCCCTCCACTTT
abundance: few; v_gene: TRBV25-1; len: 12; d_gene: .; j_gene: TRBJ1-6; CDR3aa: CASSADRSPLHF; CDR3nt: TGTGCCAGCAGTGCGGACCGATCACCCCTCCACTTT
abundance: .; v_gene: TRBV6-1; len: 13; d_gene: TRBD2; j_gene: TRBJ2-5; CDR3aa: CASRRTRGETQYF; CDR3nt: TGTGCCAGCAGAAGGACTAGGGGTGAGACCCAGTACTTC
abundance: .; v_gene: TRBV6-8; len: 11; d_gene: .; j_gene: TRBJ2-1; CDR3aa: CASSSRWEQFF; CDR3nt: TGTGCCAGCAGTTCCCGGTGGGAGCAGTTCTTC
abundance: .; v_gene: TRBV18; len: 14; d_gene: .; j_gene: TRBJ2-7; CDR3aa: CASSPQGYTYEQYF; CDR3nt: TGTGCCAGCTCACCACAAGGATATACCTACGAGCAGTACTTC
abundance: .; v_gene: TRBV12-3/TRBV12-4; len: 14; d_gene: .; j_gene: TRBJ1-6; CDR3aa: CASSNGGTNSPLHF; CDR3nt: TGTGCCAGCAGCAATGGGGGGACGAATTCACCCCTCCACTTT
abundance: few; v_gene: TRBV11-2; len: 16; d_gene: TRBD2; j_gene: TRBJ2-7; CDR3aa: CASSLDLAGGVYEQYF; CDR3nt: TGTGCCAGCAGCTTAGATCTAGCGGGAGGCGTGTACGAGCAGTACTTC
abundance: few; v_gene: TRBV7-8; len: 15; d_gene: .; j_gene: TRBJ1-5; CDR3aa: CASSPIGTFNQPQHF; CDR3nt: TGTGCCAGCAGCCCGATAGGGACTTTCAATCAGCCCCAGCATTTT
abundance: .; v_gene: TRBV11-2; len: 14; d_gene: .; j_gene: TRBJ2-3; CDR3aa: CASSSGDGADTQYF; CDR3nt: TGTGCCAGCAGCTCGGGGGACGGAGCAGATACGCAGTATTTT